What follows are 23 T cell receptor beta chains derived from one specimen sequenced in a study of Graves' ophthalmopathy and Graves' hyperthyroidism. RNA served as the template for amplifying TCR beta CDR3 regions. The first round was an RT-PCR with HTBI primers, and the second round was a multiplex PCR. TCRdb re-analysed the multiplex PCR reads in MiXCR, keeping a single row per CDR3 protein. Counted here are 680,000 or so distinct CDR3 sequences, about 24% occurring once; the ten biggest clones make up around 6.9%. Sequencing was done on a sample of peripheral blood. These receptors were collected from a woman younger than 30 with stable Graves' hyperthyroidism. Some clones in this sample may be carry-over from other donors' samples.

This clonotype was seen once. The V and J genes are TRBV6-5 and TRBJ2-7; D gene uncertain. CDR1 and CDR2 (germline): MNHEY, SVGAGI. V shed 0 bases and J shed 5 bases, with 8 bases lying between them. The CDR3 length is 13 residues. DNA for the CDR3: TGTGCCAGCAGTTACTCCCCGTTCCACGAGCAGTACTTC. It specifies CASSYSPFHEQYF.

The sample holds many counts of this clonotype. The chain combines TRBV6-1 with TRBJ1-1, with D possibly matching TRBD1 (5 bases). V lost 0 bases and J 5 bases, leaving 13 bases between the germline ends. Germline CDR1 reads MNHNS; CDR2 reads SASEGT. The CDR3 covers 15 residues. The CDR3 nucleotides read TGTGCCAGCAGTGAAGCGACAGCGGAACGGACTGAAGCTTTCTTT. Translating it yields CASSEATAERTEAFF.

This clonotype showed up many times. V and J are TRBV29-1 and TRBJ1-3, with TRBD1 identical over 8 bases. The germline V gene has CDR1 SQVTM and CDR2 ANQGSEA. This CDR3 has 15 amino acids. The trim removed 7 bases at V and 2 bases at J, leaving 10 bases unmatched. The CDR3 bases are TGCAGCGCCATGACAGGGGAAGAAACTGGAAACACCATATATTTT. Its protein product is CSAMTGEETGNTIYF. Supplemented by reference TRBV29-1 and TRBJ1-3, the full variable domain reads SAVISQKPSRDICQRGTSLTIQCQVDSQVTMMFWYRQQPGQSLTLIATANQGSEATYESGFVIDKFPISRPNLTFSTLTVSNMSPEDSSIYLCSAMTGEETGNTIYFGEGSWLTVV.

This clonotype showed up just a few times. The CDR3 sequence: CASSLLGTVVSGNTIYF. CDR3 coding DNA: TGTGCCAGCAGCTTATTAGGGACGGTCGTCTCTGGAAACACCATATATTTT. The chain has TRBV11-1 and TRBJ1-3, with a possible D match to TRBD1 (5 bases). Between the trimmed V and J ends, which lost 2 bases and 0 bases, there was a span of 14 bases. CDR1 and CDR2 (germline): SGHAT, FQDESV (reference sequence). The CDR3 loop spans 17 amino acids.

CDR3 sequence: CSVERAGTYGYTF. The CDR3 region has the DNA TGCAGCGTTGAGAGAGCAGGGACCTATGGCTACACCTTC. The rearrangement joins TRBV29-1 to TRBJ1-2; D possibly corresponds to TRBD1 (5 bases). The length of the CDR3 is 13 residues. Trimming took 3 bases from V and 4 from J, leaving 12 bases between them. CDR1 and CDR2 from the germline V gene are SQVTM and ANQGSEA. Supplemented by reference TRBV29-1 and TRBJ1-2, the full variable domain reads SAVISQKPSRDICQRGTSLTIQCQVDSQVTMMFWYRQQPGQSLTLIATANQGSEATYESGFVIDKFPISRPNLTFSTLTVSNMSPEDSSIYLCSVERAGTYGYTFGSGTRLTVV.

This clonotype has a count of ten or more. The chain carries TRBV6-5 and TRBJ2-2, with D possibly being TRBD1 (5 bases). CDR1 is MNHEY and CDR2 is SVGAGI in the germline V gene. This CDR3 has 15 amino acids. V shed 4 bases and J shed 1 base, with 10 bases lying between them. This CDR3 is CASSFMGQNTGELFF. In nucleotides, the CDR3 is TGTGCCAGCAGTTTTATGGGGCAGAACACCGGGGAGCTGTTTTTT.

The chain recombines TRBV28 with TRBJ1-6, with D possibly being TRBD1 (5 bases). This CDR3 comprises 15 residues. The V and J ends lost 7 bases and 9 bases respectively, with 19 bases between them. The germline gives CDR1 MDHEN, CDR2 SYDVKM. The CDR3 region is CASTRPGPPFSPLHF. DNA of the CDR3: TGTGCCAGCACGCGGCCGGGACCTCCTTTTTCACCCCTCCACTTT.

To note about this clonotype: A much larger clone lies one base from this, so it may be a read error. The chain recombines TRBV3-1 with TRBJ1-2, with no clear D. With 5 bases removed from V and 7 bases from J, the gap between germline ends came to 14 bases. Germline CDR1 LGHDT, CDR2 YNNKEL (reference sequence). The CDR3 runs to 13 residues. CDR3 sequence: CASSIRSGPGYTF. As DNA, the CDR3 is TGTGCCAGCAGCATCAGGTCAGGACCTGGCTACACCTTC.

This clonotype was picked up a small number of times. The genes are TRBV18 and TRBJ1-1; 11 nucleotides match TRBD1. V lost 5 bases, J lost 6 bases, and 8 bases stayed unmatched. Germline assignment: CDR1 KGHSH and CDR2 LQKENI. The CDR3 runs 15 residues. CDR3 residues: CASSDGTGGTAEAFF. For the CDR3, the DNA is TGTGCCAGCTCAGATGGGACAGGGGGAACGGCTGAAGCTTTCTTT.

The chain couples TRBV29-1 to TRBJ2-7; D not certain. V dropped 4 bases and J dropped 6 bases, with 22 bases sitting between them. Germline CDR1 reads SQVTM; CDR2 reads ANQGSEA. The CDR3 runs 15 residues. The CDR3 DNA sequence: TGCAGCGTTGGGGCCTCTCTGGAGAATGTCCGCGAGCAGTACTTC. Amino acids: CSVGASLENVREQYF.

The genes are TRBV19 and TRBJ2-5, with D unresolved. CDR3 length: 13 residues. V dropped 3 bases and J dropped 2 bases, with 7 bases sitting between them. Germline CDR1 and CDR2: LNHDA and SQIVND (reference sequence). The CDR3, as DNA: TGTGCCAGTAGTATTGGAATACAAGAGACCCAGTACTTC. It is translated as CASSIGIQETQYF.

The rearrangement joins TRBV4-1 to TRBJ1-1; 7 bases map to TRBD1. Germline lookup yields CDR1 MGHRA and CDR2 YSYEKL. The CDR3 runs 14 residues. V shed 3 bases, J shed 3 bases, and the junction held 4 bases outside the gene matches. In DNA form, the CDR3 reads TGCGCCAGCAGCCAGCCACAGGGGTACACTGAAGCTTTCTTT. This codes for CASSQPQGYTEAFF.

The sample holds many counts of this clonotype. The chain recombines TRBV20-1 with TRBJ1-1; possible D gene TRBD1, 6 bases. Germline V gives CDR1 DFQATT, CDR2 SNEGSKA (reference sequence). CDR3 length: 13 amino acids. The germline V and J ends were trimmed by 5 bases and 4 bases, with 14 bases remaining between them. The CDR3 region is CSALTGGGTEAFF. The CDR3 DNA reads TGCAGTGCTCTCACGGGAGGGGGCACTGAAGCTTTCTTT.

This clonotype has a count of ten or more. The chain combines TRBV24-1 with TRBJ2-5; D not resolved. The CDR3 spans 15 residues. The V end lost 3 bases, the J end lost 0 bases, and 10 bases lay between the germline ends. The V gene's germline CDR1 is KGHDR and CDR2 SFDVKD. The CDR3 bases are TGTGCCACCAGTGATCCTACAGAGAACCAAGAGACCCAGTACTTC. Residues: CATSDPTENQETQYF.

This clonotype was observed many times. The V and J genes are TRBV11-2 and TRBJ1-2, with TRBD1 matching over 7 bases. CDR1 is SGHAT, CDR2 FQNNGV, per germline. V was clipped by 6 bases and J by 4 bases; unmatched bases: 8. This CDR3 region has 14 residues. CDR3 nucleotides: TGTGCCAGCAGTCAACTCGGACAGGTCTATGGCTACACCTTC. This sequence encodes CASSQLGQVYGYTF.

This clonotype was observed at least ten times. V is TRBV6-5 and J is TRBJ1-3; 9 positions agree with TRBD1. J lost 3 bases, V lost 6 bases, and 3 bases had no gene match. The CDR3 loop spans 14 amino acids. Germline-derived CDR1 and CDR2 are MNHEY and SVGAGI. In DNA, the CDR3 is TGTGCCAGCAGGGGGACAGGGAATGGAAACACCATATATTTT. Translated: CASRGTGNGNTIYF.

This clonotype was counted ten times or more. This chain connects TRBV11-2 to TRBJ2-7; tentative D call: TRBD1 (5 bases). Trimming pared 2 bases from V and 3 bases from J, leaving 14 bases between. There are 15 residues in the CDR3. Germline loops: CDR1 SGHAT, CDR2 FQNNGV. The CDR3: CASSLHQGRGYEQYF. CDR3 nucleotides: TGTGCCAGCAGCTTACATCAGGGAAGGGGCTACGAGCAGTACTTC.

This clonotype has ten or more counts. The rearrangement links TRBV6-1 to TRBJ1-1; D unclear. Germline CDR1 reads MNHNS; CDR2 reads SASEGT. This CDR3 contains 12 residues. With 1 base removed from V and 6 bases from J, the gap between germline ends came to 6 bases. CDR3 region: CASSEGIAEAFF. CDR3 coding DNA: TGTGCCAGCAGTGAAGGTATCGCTGAAGCTTTCTTT.

In its sample, this clonotype was seen a few times. The genes are TRBV28 and TRBJ2-7; 9 nucleotides align to TRBD2. With V trimmed by 4 bases and J by 4 bases, 11 bases remained unmatched. The length of the CDR3 is 16 residues. CDR1 MDHEN and CDR2 SYDVKM come from the germline V gene. The CDR3 DNA is TGTGCCAGCAGTTCCCTACTGGGGGCGGGAGGGTACGAGCAGTACTTC. Translated, it gives CASSSLLGAGGYEQYF.

This clonotype was counted at least ten times. This rearrangement joins TRBV7-3 to TRBJ1-1, with unresolved D. V was clipped by 5 bases and J by 4 bases, with 14 bases between them. This CDR3 is built from 14 residues. In germline, CDR1 is SGHTA, CDR2 FQGTGA. For the CDR3, the DNA is TGTGCCAGCAGCCCGCATGTGTCGGGCACTGAAGCTTTCTTT. Amino acids: CASSPHVSGTEAFF.

The chain combines TRBV6-1 with TRBJ1-1; possible D gene TRBD1, 6 bases. The CDR3 runs to 14 residues. Trimming took off 6 bases at V and 4 bases at J, with 15 bases between the two ends. Germline values: CDR1 MNHNS, CDR2 SASEGT. The CDR3 coding sequence is TGTGCCAGCAGACACCTCACAGGGAGCACTGAAGCTTTCTTT. As protein: CASRHLTGSTEAFF.

This clonotype showed up many times. The chain couples TRBV19 to TRBJ1-2; 7 bases align to TRBD1. The CDR3 consists of 15 residues. The V and J ends lost 6 bases and 5 bases, in that order; junction bases with no gene match: 12. Germline assignment: CDR1 LNHDA and CDR2 SQIVND (reference sequence). The CDR3 region is CASSPDRVDFYGYTF. CDR3 bases: TGTGCCAGTAGCCCCGACAGGGTGGATTTTTATGGCTACACCTTC.

This chain connects TRBV12-3 or TRBV12-4 to TRBJ2-5; 14 bases align to TRBD2. This CDR3 has 16 amino acids. J gave up 5 bases and V 6 bases, and 8 bases lay outside the gene matches. CDR3 DNA sequence: TGTGCCAGCAGGCGACTAGCGGGGGGGGGGCGTGAGACCCAGTACTTC. Amino acid sequence: CASRRLAGGGRETQYF.